The entry below describes one T cell receptor (beta chain). The CDR3 spans 12 residues. Trimming removed 6 bases from V and 7 bases from J, with 9 bases in between. CDR1 is LNHDA, CDR2 SQIVND, per germline (reference sequence). Recruits, aged about 18 to 100 years, lived in under 25 US areas. As originally analysed: Using reference gene primer amplification, nucleated cell counts were estimated. TCRdb's copy holds only in-frame clones and misses some; the assay was immunoSEQ multiplex PCR. V and J calls and clone size come straight from that table; D and trimming were deduced from the DNA. The sample carries about 150,000 clones, around 89% recorded once. The data stem from a study of blood T cell repertoires in COVID-19. The wider study: Acute and convalescent COVID-19 samples came from the United States, Italy and Spain.

This chain links TRBV19 with TRBJ1-4, with D hard to call. Sequencing was performed on PBMCs or T cells enriched from blood (not recorded which). The receptor comes from a woman between 45 and 65 years old who had recovered from COVID-19. The CDR3 reads CASSYRREKLFF. As DNA, the CDR3 is TGTGCCAGTAGCTACCGTCGTGAAAAACTGTTTTTT. Drawing the rest from reference TRBV19 and TRBJ1-4, the complete variable domain is DGGITQSPKYLFRKEGQNVTLSCEQNLNHDAMYWYRQDPGQGLRLIYYSQIVNDFQKGDIAEGYSVSREKKESFPLTVTSAQKNPTAFYLCASSYRREKLFFGSGTQLSVL.